The next 30 T cell receptor beta chains were all read from a single sample in a study of OX40 agonist ivuxolimab in advanced cancers. Sequenced by immunoSEQ multiplex PCR; TCRdb stores in-frame clones only, minus some. Of more than 100,000 clones listed, about nine tenths are singletons. The input for sequencing was CD4+ or CD8+ T cells sorted from blood, taken in a trial of the OX40 agonist ivuxolimab. The receptors stem from an adult with an advanced solid tumor such as melanoma, head and neck, liver or kidney cancer.

The V gene is TRBV28, the J gene TRBJ1-5, with no clear D. Germline CDR1 reads MDHEN; CDR2 reads SYDVKM. The CDR3 length is 15 residues. V dropped 6 bases and J dropped 3 bases, with 15 bases sitting between them. The CDR3 DNA reads TGTGCCAGCAGCTCCGTGGTTGGATTCAATCAGCCCCAGCATTTT. Its translation: CASSSVVGFNQPQHF.

The rearrangement links TRBV5-6 to TRBJ2-7; possible D gene TRBD1, 6 bases. This CDR3 contains 15 residues. The V gene lost 0 bases and the J gene lost 0 bases, with 10 bases spanning the gap. Germline V gene sequence: CDR1 SGHDT, CDR2 YYEEEE. The CDR3 reads CASSLGQALSYEQYF. Written as DNA, the CDR3 is TGTGCCAGCAGCTTGGGACAGGCTCTCTCCTACGAGCAGTACTTC.

This clone showed up just once. The gene calls are TRBV28 and TRBJ1-3; D gene ambiguous. This CDR3 comprises 15 residues. Trimming cost V 4 bases and J 4 bases, with 14 bases left between them. Germline V gene sequence: CDR1 MDHEN, CDR2 SYDVKM. CDR3 sequence: CASSSRGGVGNTIYF. The CDR3 nucleotides read TGTGCCAGCAGTTCCCGGGGTGGAGTCGGAAACACCATATATTTT.

The V gene is TRBV10-3, the J gene TRBJ2-7; no definite D call. Trimming cost V 3 bases and J 3 bases, with 9 bases left between them. The CDR3 runs 13 residues. The germline gives CDR1 ENHRY, CDR2 SYGVKD. In DNA form, the CDR3 reads TGTGCCATCAGTGATACGGGTTACTACGAGCAGTACTTC. Protein: CAISDTGYYEQYF.

This CDR3 is CASSLFVGQGVNEQFF. CDR3 sequence (DNA): TGTGCCAGCAGCTTATTTGTCGGACAGGGGGTCAATGAGCAGTTCTTC. The gene calls are TRBV7-6 and TRBJ2-1; 10 bases agree with TRBD1. This CDR3 is 16 amino acids long. The germline CDR1 and CDR2 sequences are SGHVS and FNYEAQ. The V segment lost 2 bases and the J segment 6 bases; nucleotides outside the gene matches: 7.

The V gene is TRBV18, the J gene TRBJ1-2; no definite D call. V was trimmed by 3 bases and J by 0 bases, leaving 11 bases between them. The CDR3 totals 15 residues. Per the germline V gene, CDR1 is KGHSH and CDR2 is LQKENI. The CDR3 spells CASSPQDGANYGYTF. As DNA, the CDR3 is TGTGCCAGCTCACCCCAGGACGGAGCTAACTATGGCTACACCTTC.

The CDR3 is CASSRQGGTEAFF. In DNA form, the CDR3 reads TGTGCCAGTAGTCGGCAGGGGGGCACTGAAGCTTTCTTT. This chain uses TRBV19 with TRBJ1-1; 7 positions agree with TRBD1. J was trimmed by 4 bases and V by 5 bases; bases with no gene match: 4. CDR1 is LNHDA and CDR2 is SQIVND in the germline V gene (reference sequence). CDR3 length: 13 amino acids. Together with reference TRBV19 and TRBJ1-1, the CDR3 gives the full variable domain: DGGITQSPKYLFRKEGQNVTLSCEQNLNHDAMYWYRQDPGQGLRLIYYSQIVNDFQKGDIAEGYSVSREKKESFPLTVTSAQKNPTAFYLCASSRQGGTEAFFGQGTRLTVV.

The chain is built from TRBV11-1 and TRBJ1-5; TRBD1 matches at 8 bases. The germline gives CDR1 SGHAT, CDR2 FQDESV (reference sequence). V was pared by 1 base and J by 7 bases, with 6 bases of the junction left unmatched. The CDR3 totals 15 residues. CDR3: CASSLGTGNGQPQHF. CDR3 coding DNA: TGTGCCAGCAGCTTAGGGACAGGGAACGGACAGCCCCAGCATTTT. The variable domain in full, with the rest retrieved from reference TRBV11-1 and TRBJ1-5, is EAEVAQSPRYKITEKSQAVAFWCDPISGHATLYWYRQILGQGPELLVQFQDESVVDDSQLPKDRFSAERLKGVDSTLKIQPAELGDSAMYLCASSLGTGNGQPQHFGDGTRLSIL.

The chain carries TRBV5-1 and TRBJ1-1; TRBD1 matches 10 bases. Germline CDR1 reads SGHRS; CDR2 reads YFSETQ. The CDR3 has 14 residues. V dropped 2 bases and J dropped 4; count of bases not matched to a gene: 2. The DNA of the CDR3 is TGCGCCAGCAGCTTTCGGACAGGGGGCACTGAAGCTTTCTTT. Residues: CASSFRTGGTEAFF.

This chain uses TRBV7-8 with TRBJ2-1; 10 bases match TRBD2. Per the germline V gene, CDR1 is SGHVS and CDR2 is FQNEAQ. V was clipped by 8 bases and J by 6 bases; unmatched bases: 7. CDR3 length equals 14 residues. Written as DNA, the CDR3 is TGTGCCAGCGGGAAACTAGCGGGATTCAATGAGCAGTTCTTC. It specifies CASGKLAGFNEQFF.

CDR3 nucleotides: TGTGCCAGCTCACCACCTGAGGGAGGGCCGAAGACCCAGTACTTC. Amino acid sequence: CASSPPEGGPKTQYF. V gene TRBV18 combines with J gene TRBJ2-5; 7 bases line up with TRBD2. V was pared by 0 bases and J by 6 bases, with 7 bases of the junction left unmatched. CDR3 length equals 15 residues. Germline values: CDR1 KGHSH, CDR2 LQKENI.

The rearrangement links TRBV11-3 to TRBJ1-5; possibly TRBD1 for D (6 bases). The CDR3 runs 12 residues. Trimming took 5 bases from V and 7 from J, leaving 9 bases between them. Germline CDR1 SGHNT, CDR2 YENEEA. Here the CDR3 reads CASSEGDQPQHF. The CDR3, as DNA: TGTGCCAGCAGCGAGGGGGACCAGCCCCAGCATTTT.

The chain carries TRBV7-2 and TRBJ2-1; D unresolved. From germline, CDR1 is SGHTA and CDR2 FQGNSA. The CDR3 length is 14 residues. V was trimmed by 7 bases and J by 4 bases, leaving 14 bases between them. The CDR3 protein is CASNLGLPYNEQFF. The CDR3 DNA sequence: TGTGCCAGCAACCTTGGGCTTCCATACAATGAGCAGTTCTTC.

V gene TRBV7-9 combines with J gene TRBJ2-4; D may be TRBD1 (6 bases). V was shortened by 4 bases and J by 5 bases, with 12 bases between the two germline ends. CDR3 length equals 14 residues. The germline V gene has CDR1 SEHNR and CDR2 FQNEAQ (reference sequence). CDR3 coding DNA: TGTGCCAGCAGCTCCCGACAGGCGCAAAACATTCAGTACTTC. This encodes CASSSRQAQNIQYF.

The chain is built from TRBV28 and TRBJ2-7; 7 nucleotides line up with TRBD2. The CDR3 has 14 residues. V lost 6 bases, J lost 7 bases, and 12 bases stayed unmatched. Germline CDR1 and CDR2: MDHEN and SYDVKM. The CDR3: CASSPGGSIREQYF. The CDR3 DNA follows: TGTGCCAGCAGCCCCGGGGGGTCTATCAGGGAGCAGTACTTC.

The gene calls are TRBV20-1 and TRBJ1-1; no definite D call. Germline lookup yields CDR1 DFQATT and CDR2 SNEGSKA (reference sequence). The CDR3 sequence is 11 residues long. The V end lost 3 bases, the J end lost 4 bases, and 6 bases lay between the germline ends. The CDR3 nucleotides are TGCAGTGCTAGTCATTCCACTGAAGCTTTCTTT. Translation: CSASHSTEAFF.

The gene calls are TRBV19 and TRBJ2-7, with 8 bases identical to TRBD1. The CDR3 is 15 residues long. V lost 5 bases, J lost 3 bases, and 9 bases stayed unmatched. Germline assignment: CDR1 LNHDA and CDR2 SQIVND (reference sequence). CDR3 residues: CASSSDREPHYEQYF. CDR3 DNA: TGTGCCAGTAGTTCGGACAGGGAGCCCCACTACGAGCAGTACTTC.

J is TRBJ1-1 and V is TRBV28, with a possible D match to TRBD1 (6 bases). The V end was cut by 6 bases, the J end by 3 bases, with 14 bases between. In germline, CDR1 is MDHEN, CDR2 SYDVKM. The CDR3 loop spans 14 amino acids. The CDR3 coding sequence is TGTGCCAGCAGAATCGGGGGGCCCCACACTGAAGCTTTCTTT. Its translation: CASRIGGPHTEAFF.

CDR3 coding DNA: TGTGCCAGCAGCTCCCCTGCTGGGGCCAACGTCCTGACTTTC. Its translation: CASSSPAGANVLTF. The gene calls are TRBV9 and TRBJ2-6; D ambiguous. Germline V CDR1 and CDR2: SGDLS, YYNGEE. Trimming cost V 4 bases and J 2 bases, with 7 bases left between them. The CDR3 is made up of 14 amino acids.

The CDR3 is CASSQGGTQGASYNEQFF. CDR3 nucleotides: TGTGCCAGCAGCCAAGGCGGGACGCAGGGAGCCTCTTACAATGAGCAGTTCTTC. This rearrangement joins TRBV4-2 to TRBJ2-1; TRBD2 might be the D (6 bases). The V and J ends lost 1 base and 4 bases respectively, with 20 bases between them. Germline V gene lookup returns CDR1 LGHNA and CDR2 YNFKEQ. The CDR3 runs to 18 residues.

For this clone: This sample includes further DNA sequences coding for the same CDR3. The J gene is TRBJ1-1, the V gene TRBV7-8; unclear D gene. Trimming took 1 base from V and 0 from J, leaving 6 bases between them. This CDR3 is 14 amino acids long. Per germline, CDR1 SGHVS and CDR2 FQNEAQ. The CDR3 sequence is CASSLVVMNTEAFF. The CDR3 DNA reads TGTGCCAGCAGCTTAGTTGTTATGAACACTGAAGCTTTCTTT.

The chain combines TRBV28 with TRBJ2-7; D might be TRBD2 (6 bases). The CDR3 has 13 residues. V lost 5 bases and J 2 bases, leaving 10 bases between the germline ends. From germline, CDR1 is MDHEN and CDR2 SYDVKM. This chain's CDR3 is CASSTRGPYEQYF. The CDR3 DNA reads TGTGCCAGCAGTACGCGGGGCCCCTACGAGCAGTACTTC.

This chain joins TRBV5-1 and TRBJ2-5; 13 bases fit TRBD2. Losses at the gene ends were 4 bases for V and 4 bases for J; bases not matched to a gene: 13. The length of the CDR3 is 18 residues. Germline CDR1 reads SGHRS; CDR2 reads YFSETQ. The CDR3: CASSPGTSGNSWGETQYF. For the CDR3, the DNA is TGCGCCAGCAGCCCCGGGACTAGCGGGAATTCGTGGGGAGAGACCCAGTACTTC.

The chain combines TRBV4-2 with TRBJ1-1, with D unclear. V dropped 5 bases and J dropped 5 bases, with 6 bases sitting between them. The germline V gene has CDR1 LGHNA and CDR2 YNFKEQ. The CDR3 spans 11 residues. The CDR3 region is CASSLATEAFF. The CDR3 DNA reads TGTGCCAGCAGCTTGGCTACTGAAGCTTTCTTT.

V usage is TRBV9 and J usage is TRBJ2-3, with D perhaps TRBD1 (6 bases). The V gene's germline CDR1 is SGDLS and CDR2 YYNGEE. The length of the CDR3 is 14 residues. Trimming pared 0 bases from V and 7 bases from J, leaving 12 bases between. This CDR3 reads CASSVGQGTNTQYF. The CDR3 bases are TGTGCCAGCAGCGTAGGGCAGGGGACGAATACGCAGTATTTT.

The chain has TRBV5-6 and TRBJ2-7, with D possibly being TRBD2 (5 bases). The CDR3 has 14 residues. Trimming shortened V by 2 bases and J by 3 bases, and 12 bases separated the two germline ends. Germline values: CDR1 SGHDT, CDR2 YYEEEE. The CDR3 DNA reads as TGTGCCAGCAGCTTCGGAGGTGAAGACTACGAGCAGTACTTC. Translation: CASSFGGEDYEQYF.

The V and J genes are TRBV14 and TRBJ2-1; D unclear. The ends were cut back, 0 bases at V and 7 bases at J, with 1 base in the middle. The CDR3 loop spans 11 amino acids. Germline V gene sequence: CDR1 SGHDN, CDR2 FVKESK. Here the CDR3 DNA reads TGTGCCAGCAGCCAAGAGAATGAGCAGTTCTTC. Its protein product is CASSQENEQFF. The variable domain in full, completed from reference TRBV14 and TRBJ2-1, reads EAGVTQFPSHSVIEKGQTVTLRCDPISGHDNLYWYRRVMGKEIKFLLHFVKESKQDESGMPNNRFLAERTGGTYSTLKVQPAELEDSGVYFCASSQENEQFFGPGTRLTVL.

The chain links TRBV28 to TRBJ2-7; 7 nucleotides match TRBD2. Germline CDR1 MDHEN, CDR2 SYDVKM. The CDR3 has 14 residues. V dropped 5 bases and J dropped 2; count of bases not matched to a gene: 6. CDR3 protein: CASSAQGLTYEQYF. The DNA for the CDR3 is TGTGCCAGCAGTGCGCAGGGACTAACCTACGAGCAGTACTTC.

The chain has TRBV7-8 and TRBJ1-1; TRBD1 is a possible D gene (6 bases). Germline V gene sequence: CDR1 SGHVS, CDR2 FQNEAQ. The CDR3 is 13 amino acids. Trimming cost V 5 bases and J 7 bases, with 14 bases left between them. The CDR3 DNA is TGTGCCAGCAGCCAAAGGGCAGGGGATGAAGCTTTCTTT. Translated, it gives CASSQRAGDEAFF.

The V and J genes are TRBV9 and TRBJ1-4; 10 bases fit TRBD1. The junction had 6 bases not matched to a gene; V was cut back by 3 bases and J by 7 bases. Germline assignment: CDR1 SGDLS and CDR2 YYNGEE. The CDR3 runs to 15 residues. The CDR3 protein is CASSGTGGMSEKLFF. CDR3 nucleotide sequence: TGTGCCAGCAGCGGGACAGGGGGAATGAGTGAAAAACTGTTTTTT.